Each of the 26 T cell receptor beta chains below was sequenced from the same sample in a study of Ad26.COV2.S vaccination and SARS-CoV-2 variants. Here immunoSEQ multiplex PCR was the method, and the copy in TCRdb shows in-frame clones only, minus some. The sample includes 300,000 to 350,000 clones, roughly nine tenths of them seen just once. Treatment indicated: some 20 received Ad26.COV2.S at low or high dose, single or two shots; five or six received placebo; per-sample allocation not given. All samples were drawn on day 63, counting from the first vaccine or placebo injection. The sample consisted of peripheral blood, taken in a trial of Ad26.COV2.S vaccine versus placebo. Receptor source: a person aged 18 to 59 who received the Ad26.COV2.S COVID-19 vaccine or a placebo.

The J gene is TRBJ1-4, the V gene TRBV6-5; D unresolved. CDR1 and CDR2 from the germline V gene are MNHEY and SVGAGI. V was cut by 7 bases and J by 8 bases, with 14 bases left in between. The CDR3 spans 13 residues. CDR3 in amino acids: CASTGRNREKLFF. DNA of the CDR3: TGTGCCAGCACTGGGAGGAATCGCGAAAAACTGTTTTTT.

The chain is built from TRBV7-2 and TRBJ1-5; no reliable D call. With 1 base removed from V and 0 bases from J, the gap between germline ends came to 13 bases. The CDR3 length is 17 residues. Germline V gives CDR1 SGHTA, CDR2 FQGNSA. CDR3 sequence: CASSLGPLLLSNQPQHF. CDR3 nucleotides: TGTGCCAGCAGCTTAGGGCCATTATTACTTAGCAATCAGCCCCAGCATTTT.

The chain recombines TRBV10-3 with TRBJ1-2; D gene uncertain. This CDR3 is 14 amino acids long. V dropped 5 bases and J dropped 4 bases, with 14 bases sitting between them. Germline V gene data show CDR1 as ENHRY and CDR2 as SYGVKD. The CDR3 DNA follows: TGTGCCATCAGTCAAGGGCAAGGCACCTATGGCTACACCTTC. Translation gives CAISQGQGTYGYTF.

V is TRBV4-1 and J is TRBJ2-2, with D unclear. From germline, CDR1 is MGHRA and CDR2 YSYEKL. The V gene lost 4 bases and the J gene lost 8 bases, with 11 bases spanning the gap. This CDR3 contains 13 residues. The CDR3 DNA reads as TGCGCCAGCAGCCCCAAACCCGGGGGGGAGCTGTTTTTT. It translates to CASSPKPGGELFF.

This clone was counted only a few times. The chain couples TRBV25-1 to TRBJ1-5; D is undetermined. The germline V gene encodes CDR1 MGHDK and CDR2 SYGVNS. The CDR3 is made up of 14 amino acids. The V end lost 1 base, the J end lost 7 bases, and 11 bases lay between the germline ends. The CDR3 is CASSESESWQPQHF. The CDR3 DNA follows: TGTGCCAGCAGTGAATCGGAATCTTGGCAGCCCCAGCATTTT. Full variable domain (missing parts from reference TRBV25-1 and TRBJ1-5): EADIYQTPRYLVIGTGKKITLECSQTMGHDKMYWYQQDPGMELHLIHYSYGVNSTEKGDLSSESTVSRIRTEHFPLTLESARPSHTSQYLCASSESESWQPQHFGDGTRLSIL.

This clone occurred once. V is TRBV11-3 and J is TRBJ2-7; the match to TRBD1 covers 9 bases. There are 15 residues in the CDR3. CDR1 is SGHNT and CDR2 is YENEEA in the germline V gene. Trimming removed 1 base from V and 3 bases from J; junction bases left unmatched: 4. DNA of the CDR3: TGTGCCAGCAGCTTAGGTGGACAGGGGATCTACGAGCAGTACTTC. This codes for CASSLGGQGIYEQYF.

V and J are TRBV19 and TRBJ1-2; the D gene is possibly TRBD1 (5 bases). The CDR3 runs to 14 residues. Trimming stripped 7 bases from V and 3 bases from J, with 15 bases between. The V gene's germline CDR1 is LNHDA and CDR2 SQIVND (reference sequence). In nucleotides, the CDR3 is TGTGCCAGTACAGGACTTCTAGGGGACTATGGCTACACCTTC. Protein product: CASTGLLGDYGYTF.

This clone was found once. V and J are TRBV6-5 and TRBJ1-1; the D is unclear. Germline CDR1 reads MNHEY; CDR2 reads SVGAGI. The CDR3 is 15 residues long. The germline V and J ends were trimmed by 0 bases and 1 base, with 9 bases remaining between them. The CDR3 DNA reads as TGTGCCAGCAGTTACTCTCGGGGAGGGAACACTGAAGCTTTCTTT. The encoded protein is CASSYSRGGNTEAFF.

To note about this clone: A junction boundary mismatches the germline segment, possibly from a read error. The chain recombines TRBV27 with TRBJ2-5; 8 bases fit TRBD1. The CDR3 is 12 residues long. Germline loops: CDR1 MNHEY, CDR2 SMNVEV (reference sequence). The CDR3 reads CGTGRGGETQYF. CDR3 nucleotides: TGCGGGACAGGCCGGGGAGGAGAGACCCAGTACTTC.

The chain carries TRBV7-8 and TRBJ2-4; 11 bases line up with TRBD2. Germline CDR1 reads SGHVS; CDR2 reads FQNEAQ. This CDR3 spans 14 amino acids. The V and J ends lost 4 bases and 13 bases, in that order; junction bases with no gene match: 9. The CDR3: CASSSDTSGGRQYF. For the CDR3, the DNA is TGTGCCAGCAGCTCAGATACTAGCGGGGGCCGACAGTACTTC.

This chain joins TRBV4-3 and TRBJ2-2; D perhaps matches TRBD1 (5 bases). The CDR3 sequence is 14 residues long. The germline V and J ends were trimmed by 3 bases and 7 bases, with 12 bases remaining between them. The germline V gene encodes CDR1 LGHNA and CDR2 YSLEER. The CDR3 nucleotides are TGCGCCAGCAGCCAGAGGTCAGGGTTCGGGGAGCTGTTTTTT. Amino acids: CASSQRSGFGELFF.

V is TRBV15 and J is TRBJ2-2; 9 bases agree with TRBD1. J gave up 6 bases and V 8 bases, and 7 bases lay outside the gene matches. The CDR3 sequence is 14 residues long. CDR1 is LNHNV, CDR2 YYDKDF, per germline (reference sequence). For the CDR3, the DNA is TGTGCCACCGCCGGGACAGGGTATCCCGGGGAGCTGTTTTTT. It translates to CATAGTGYPGELFF. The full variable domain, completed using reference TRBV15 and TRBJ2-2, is DAMVIQNPRYQVTQFGKPVTLSCSQTLNHNVMYWYQQKSSQAPKLLFHYYDKDFNNEADTPDNFQSRRPNTSFCFLDIRSPGLGDTAMYLCATAGTGYPGELFFGEGSRLTVL.

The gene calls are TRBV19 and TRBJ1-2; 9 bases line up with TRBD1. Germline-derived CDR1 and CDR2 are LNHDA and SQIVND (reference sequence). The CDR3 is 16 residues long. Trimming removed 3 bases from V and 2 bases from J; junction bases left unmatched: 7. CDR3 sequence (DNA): TGTGCCAGTAGTATGCAAACCGGGACAGGGAACTATGGCTACACCTTC. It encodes CASSMQTGTGNYGYTF.

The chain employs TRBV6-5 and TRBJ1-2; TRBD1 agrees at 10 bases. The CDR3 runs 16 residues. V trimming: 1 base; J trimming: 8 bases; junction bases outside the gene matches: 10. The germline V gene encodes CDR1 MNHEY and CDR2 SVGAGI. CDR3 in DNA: TGTGCCAGCAGTTACTTTGGGACAGGGGTAACGCGAGGCTACACCTTC. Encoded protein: CASSYFGTGVTRGYTF.

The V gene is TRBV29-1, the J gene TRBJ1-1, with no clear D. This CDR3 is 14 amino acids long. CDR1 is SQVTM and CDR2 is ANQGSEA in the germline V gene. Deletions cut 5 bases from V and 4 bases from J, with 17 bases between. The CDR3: CSVSFGEWVTEAFF. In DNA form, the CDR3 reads TGCAGCGTTTCTTTCGGGGAGTGGGTCACTGAAGCTTTCTTT.

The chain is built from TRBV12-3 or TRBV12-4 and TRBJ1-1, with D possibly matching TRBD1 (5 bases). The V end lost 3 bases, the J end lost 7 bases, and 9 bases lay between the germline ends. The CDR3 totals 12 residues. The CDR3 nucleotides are TGTGCCAGCAGTTTCTCTGGGGGTGAAGCTTTCTTT. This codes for CASSFSGGEAFF.

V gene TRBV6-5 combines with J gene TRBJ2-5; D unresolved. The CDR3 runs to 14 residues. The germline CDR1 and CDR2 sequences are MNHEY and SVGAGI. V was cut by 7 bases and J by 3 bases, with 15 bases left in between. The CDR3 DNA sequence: TGTGCCAGCATTTCGTTACGGTCCAAAGAGACCCAGTACTTC. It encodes CASISLRSKETQYF.

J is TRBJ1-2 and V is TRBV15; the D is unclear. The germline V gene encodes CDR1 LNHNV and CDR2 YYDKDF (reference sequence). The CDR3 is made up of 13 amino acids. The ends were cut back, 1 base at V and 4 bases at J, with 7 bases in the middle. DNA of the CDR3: TGTGCCACCAGCAGAGTTGGAACCTATGGCTACACCTTC. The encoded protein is CATSRVGTYGYTF.

The CDR3 spells CASSDQTGVNQPQHF. The CDR3 DNA reads TGTGCCAGCAGTGACCAGACAGGGGTAAATCAGCCCCAGCATTTT. The rearrangement joins TRBV6-1 to TRBJ1-5, with 8 bases matching TRBD1. V lost 3 bases and J lost 4; bases outside the gene matches: 5. The CDR3 is 15 residues long. Germline V gene data show CDR1 as MNHNS and CDR2 as SASEGT.

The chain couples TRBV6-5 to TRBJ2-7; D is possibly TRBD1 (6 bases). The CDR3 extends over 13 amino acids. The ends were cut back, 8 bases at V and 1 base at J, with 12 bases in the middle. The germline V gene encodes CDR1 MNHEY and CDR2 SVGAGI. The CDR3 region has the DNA TGTGCCAGCGGGGGCAGGGCATCCTACGAGCAGTACTTC. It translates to CASGGRASYEQYF.

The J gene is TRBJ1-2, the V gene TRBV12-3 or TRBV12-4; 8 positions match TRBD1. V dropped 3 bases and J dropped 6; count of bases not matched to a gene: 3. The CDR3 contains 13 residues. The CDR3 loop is CASSFNRGDGYTF. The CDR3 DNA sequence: TGTGCCAGCAGTTTTAACAGGGGGGATGGCTACACCTTC.

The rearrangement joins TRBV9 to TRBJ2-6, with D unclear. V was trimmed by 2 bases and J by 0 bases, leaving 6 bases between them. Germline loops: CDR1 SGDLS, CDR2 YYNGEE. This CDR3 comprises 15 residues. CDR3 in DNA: TGTGCCAGCAGCGTCCACAGCTCTGGGGCCAACGTCCTGACTTTC. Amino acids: CASSVHSSGANVLTF.

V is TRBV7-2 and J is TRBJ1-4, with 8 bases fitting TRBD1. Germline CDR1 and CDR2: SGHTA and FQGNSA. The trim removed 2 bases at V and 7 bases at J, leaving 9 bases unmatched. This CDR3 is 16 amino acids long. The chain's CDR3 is CASSLWVTGGGEKLFF. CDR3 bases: TGTGCCAGCAGCTTATGGGTCACAGGGGGGGGTGAAAAACTGTTTTTT.

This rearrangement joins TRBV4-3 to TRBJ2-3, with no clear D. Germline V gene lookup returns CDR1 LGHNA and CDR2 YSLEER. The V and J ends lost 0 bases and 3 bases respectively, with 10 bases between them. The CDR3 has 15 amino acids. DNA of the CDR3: TGCGCCAGCAGCCAAGATGAGCACGAGACAGATACGCAGTATTTT. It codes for CASSQDEHETDTQYF.

The CDR3 here is CASGNRNTGELFF. CDR3 bases: TGTGCCAGCGGAAACAGGAACACCGGGGAGCTGTTTTTT. The chain uses TRBV7-9 and TRBJ2-2; D not certain. The CDR3 runs to 13 residues. The germline gives CDR1 SEHNR, CDR2 FQNEAQ (reference sequence). V was shortened by 8 bases and J by 1 base, with 8 bases between the two germline ends.

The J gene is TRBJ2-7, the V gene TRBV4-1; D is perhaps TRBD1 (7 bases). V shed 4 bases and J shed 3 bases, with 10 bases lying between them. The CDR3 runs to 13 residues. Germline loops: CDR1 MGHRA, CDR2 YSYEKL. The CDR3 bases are TGCGCCAGCAGCCCCCAGGGGGGCTACGAGCAGTACTTC. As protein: CASSPQGGYEQYF.